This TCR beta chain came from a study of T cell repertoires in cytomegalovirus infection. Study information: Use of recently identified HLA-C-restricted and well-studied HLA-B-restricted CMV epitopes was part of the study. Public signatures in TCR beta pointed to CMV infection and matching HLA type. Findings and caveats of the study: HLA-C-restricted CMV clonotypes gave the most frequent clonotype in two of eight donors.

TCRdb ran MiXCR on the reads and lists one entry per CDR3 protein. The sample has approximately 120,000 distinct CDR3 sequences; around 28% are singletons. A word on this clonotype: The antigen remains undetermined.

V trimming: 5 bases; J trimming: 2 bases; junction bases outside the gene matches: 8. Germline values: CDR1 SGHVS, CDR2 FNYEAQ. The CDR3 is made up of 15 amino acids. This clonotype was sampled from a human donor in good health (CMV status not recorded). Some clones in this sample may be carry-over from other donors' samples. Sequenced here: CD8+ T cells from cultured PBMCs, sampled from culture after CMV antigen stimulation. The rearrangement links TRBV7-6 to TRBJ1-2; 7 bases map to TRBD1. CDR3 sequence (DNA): TGTGCCAGCAGCGAAGAGATGACAGGGAACTATGGCTACACCTTC. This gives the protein CASSEEMTGNYGYTF.